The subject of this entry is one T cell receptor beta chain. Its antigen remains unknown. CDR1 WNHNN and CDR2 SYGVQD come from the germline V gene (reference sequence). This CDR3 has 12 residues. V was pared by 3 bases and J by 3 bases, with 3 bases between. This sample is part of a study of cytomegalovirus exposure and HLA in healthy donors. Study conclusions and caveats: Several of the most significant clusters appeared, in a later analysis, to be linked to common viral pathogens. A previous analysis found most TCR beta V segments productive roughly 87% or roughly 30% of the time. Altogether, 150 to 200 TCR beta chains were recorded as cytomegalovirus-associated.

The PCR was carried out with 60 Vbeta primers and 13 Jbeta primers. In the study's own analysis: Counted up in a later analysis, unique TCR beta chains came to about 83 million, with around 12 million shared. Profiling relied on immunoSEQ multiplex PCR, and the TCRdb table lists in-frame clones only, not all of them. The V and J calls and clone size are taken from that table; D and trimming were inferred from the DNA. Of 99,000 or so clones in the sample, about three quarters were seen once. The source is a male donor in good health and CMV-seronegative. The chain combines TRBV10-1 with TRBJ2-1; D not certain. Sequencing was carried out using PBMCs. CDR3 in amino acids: CASSDGYNEQFF. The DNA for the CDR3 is TGCGCCAGCAGTGACGGCTACAATGAGCAGTTCTTC.